The 11 T cell receptor beta chains presented below share a single source sample, sequenced in a study of T cell repertoires in cytomegalovirus infection (dated by TCRdb to the late 2010s). The sample's treatment or condition label is to be understood as: in vitro stimulation with specific CMV peptide epitopes to enrich CMV-specific T cells. What these receptors recognize is not known. TCRdb lists the instrument as Illumina HiSeq 1500. Using fastp at Q25 and MiXCR, TCRdb reprocessed the public reads and kept productive beta chains. Merged by CDR3 protein, the rows form single entries marked with the most common genes and DNA. The sample yields about 770,000 distinct CDR3 sequences; roughly 28% were counted once. The top ten constitute around 14% of the sample. The sample was cultured CD8+ T cells from PBMCs, taken from culture after CMV antigen stimulation. Every receptor here comes from a human donor in good health (CMV status not recorded). Some clones in this sample may be carry-over from other donors' samples.

There are many counts of this clonotype. V usage is TRBV7-2 and J usage is TRBJ1-5; D unclear. Trimming cost V 2 bases and J 5 bases, with 7 bases left between them. CDR3 length equals 13 residues. Germline V gene data show CDR1 as SGHTA and CDR2 as FQGNSA. Written as DNA, the CDR3 is TGTGCCAGCAGCTTAAGCCCGTATCAGCCCCAGCATTTT. This codes for CASSLSPYQPQHF.

The chain is built from TRBV29-1 and TRBJ2-7; 7 positions match TRBD2. The junction had 4 bases not matched to a gene; V was cut back by 3 bases and J by 2 bases. The V gene's germline CDR1 is SQVTM and CDR2 ANQGSEA. This CDR3 comprises 13 residues. The CDR3 sequence is CSVEGGRAYEQYF. Here the CDR3 DNA reads TGCAGCGTTGAGGGAGGGCGAGCCTACGAGCAGTACTTC.

This clonotype was detected only a few times. This rearrangement joins TRBV7-9 to TRBJ1-2, with unresolved D. This CDR3 is built from 12 residues. V lost 8 bases to trimming and J lost 3 bases, with 10 bases between them. CDR1 and CDR2 (germline): SEHNR, FQNEAQ (reference sequence). DNA of the CDR3: TGTGCCAGCCTTCCGGGGTACTATGGCTACACCTTC. Translating it yields CASLPGYYGYTF. The variable domain in full, completed from reference TRBV7-9 and TRBJ1-2, reads DTGVSQNPRHKITKRGQNVTFRCDPISEHNRLYWYRQTLGQGPEFLTYFQNEAQLEKSRLLSDRFSAERPKGSFSTLEIQRTEQGDSAMYLCASLPGYYGYTFGSGTRLTVV.

Ten or more counts support this clonotype. The V and J genes are TRBV12-3 or TRBV12-4 and TRBJ2-3; TRBD2 matches at 12 bases. The CDR3 contains 15 residues. V shed 4 bases and J 2 bases; nucleotides not matched to a gene: 1. For the CDR3, the DNA is TGTGCCAGCAGTTGGACTAGCGGGGACACAGATACGCAGTATTTT. This translates into CASSWTSGDTDTQYF.

The V and J genes are TRBV29-1 and TRBJ2-2; D remains unclear. V lost 4 bases, J lost 0 bases, and 3 bases lay in between. Germline-derived CDR1 and CDR2 are SQVTM and ANQGSEA. CDR3 size: 12 residues. This chain's CDR3 is CSVAANTGELFF. The DNA of the CDR3 is TGCAGCGTTGCAGCGAACACCGGGGAGCTGTTTTTT.

This rearrangement joins TRBV11-1 to TRBJ2-3; a possible D gene is TRBD1 (6 bases). The germline gives CDR1 SGHAT, CDR2 FQDESV (reference sequence). V lost 1 base and J 2 bases, leaving 13 bases between the germline ends. The CDR3 extends over 16 amino acids. In DNA, the CDR3 is TGTGCCAGCAGCTTAGAGCGGCAGGGGCTCACAGATACGCAGTATTTT. Amino acid sequence: CASSLERQGLTDTQYF.

The J gene is TRBJ2-3, the V gene TRBV7-2, with a tentative D call TRBD2 (6 bases). Trimming took off 2 bases at V and 5 bases at J, with 14 bases between the two ends. The CDR3 consists of 15 residues. Germline CDR1 is SGHTA and CDR2 is FQGNSA. CDR3 region: CASSLSWLAIDTQYF. The CDR3 region has the DNA TGTGCCAGCAGCTTAAGTTGGCTAGCGATAGATACGCAGTATTTT.

The chain joins TRBV19 to TRBJ1-1; 10 bases align to TRBD1. Germline loops: CDR1 LNHDA, CDR2 SQIVND (reference sequence). The CDR3 has 14 amino acids. V lost 10 bases to trimming and J lost 5 bases; unmatched junction nucleotides: 10. The CDR3 DNA reads TGTGCCACAGAAGCCGGGACAGGGGTTACTGAAGCTTTCTTT. It encodes CATEAGTGVTEAFF.

This rearrangement joins TRBV27 to TRBJ2-3; no clear D. This CDR3 has 16 amino acids. The germline V gene encodes CDR1 MNHEY and CDR2 SMNVEV (reference sequence). Trimming removed 3 bases from V and 2 bases from J, with 15 bases in between. The DNA for the CDR3 is TGTGCCAGCAGTTTCATAGACAATTACCTCACAGATACGCAGTATTTT. Amino acid sequence: CASSFIDNYLTDTQYF.

This clonotype occurred a few times. CDR3 sequence: CASSSWDDYTGELFF. CDR3 nucleotides: TGTGCCAGCAGCTCCTGGGACGACTACACCGGGGAGCTGTTTTTT. The chain has TRBV11-3 and TRBJ2-2; D tentatively reads TRBD1 or TRBD2 (5 bases each). Between the trimmed V and J ends, which lost 4 bases and 3 bases, there was a span of 12 bases. There are 15 residues in the CDR3. Germline assignment: CDR1 SGHNT and CDR2 YENEEA.

The sample holds a few counts of this clonotype. In DNA form, the CDR3 reads TGTGCCAGCAGCGCGTCCTCGTATGGCTACACCTTC. Its translation is CASSASSYGYTF. The chain has TRBV7-9 and TRBJ1-2; D ambiguous. V dropped 5 bases and J dropped 5 bases, with 9 bases sitting between them. Germline assignment: CDR1 SEHNR and CDR2 FQNEAQ (reference sequence). This CDR3 spans 12 amino acids.